Below, 14 T cell receptor beta chains from the same sample are listed, as sequenced in a study of T cell responses to AZD1222 COVID-19 vaccine (dated by TCRdb to the early 2020s). The label giving this sample's time point can be read as: baseline before first vaccination. Receptor amplification or capture employed the immunoSEQ multiplex PCR assay. TCRdb mirrors the immuneACCESS table, restricted to in-frame sequences. Some clones are absent from its copies; in checked studies, under half trace to an unresolved V gene, and the reason for the others is unknown. The sample has 150,000 to 200,000 clones on record, 75% to 90% of them singletons. The ten largest clonotypes hold 2% to 3% of the sample. Sequences were derived from peripheral blood, sampled on day 0 of AZD1222 vaccination. These receptors all stem from an adult in good health.

The V call is TRBV4-1, the J call TRBJ1-1; D gene unclear. V lost 5 bases to trimming and J lost 0 bases, with 16 bases between them. The CDR3 sequence is 16 residues long. Looked up from germline, CDR1 is MGHRA and CDR2 is YSYEKL. CDR3 loop: CASSLQPFLLNTEAFF. DNA of the CDR3: TGCGCCAGCAGCTTACAGCCTTTTTTACTGAACACTGAAGCTTTCTTT.

This chain joins TRBV7-6 and TRBJ2-6; TRBD1 agrees at 7 bases. CDR3 length: 13 amino acids. CDR1 SGHVS and CDR2 FNYEAQ come from the germline V gene. The junction had 8 bases not matched to a gene; V was cut back by 3 bases and J by 15 bases. DNA for the CDR3: TGTGCCAGCAGCTTTGATCCCGGGGACAGCCTGACTTTC. It specifies CASSFDPGDSLTF.

The chain couples TRBV3-1 (or the pseudogene TRBV3-2) to TRBJ1-1, with no clear D. CDR3 size: 13 residues. CDR1 is LGHDT and CDR2 is YNNKEL in the germline V gene (reference sequence). The V end lost 1 base, the J end lost 6 bases, and 9 bases lay between the germline ends. CDR3 protein: CASSQGYSAEAFF. CDR3 DNA sequence: TGTGCCAGCAGCCAAGGGTACTCAGCTGAAGCTTTCTTT.

The chain recombines TRBV12-3 or TRBV12-4 with TRBJ1-5, with D perhaps matching TRBD1 (5 bases). The V gene lost 5 bases and the J gene lost 7 bases, with 12 bases spanning the gap. This CDR3 region has 13 residues. The CDR3 DNA sequence: TGTGCCAGCAGTACCAGGGTGAACCAGCCCCAGCATTTT. Translating it yields CASSTRVNQPQHF.

The table lists this clone with a count of one. J is TRBJ2-3 and V is TRBV25-1; maybe TRBD1 (5 bases). The CDR3 spans 16 residues. CDR1 and CDR2 from the germline V gene are MGHDK and SYGVNS. The V end was cut by 1 base, the J end by 1 base, with 12 bases between. The CDR3 spells CASSELTGSRTDTQYF. The CDR3 region has the DNA TGTGCCAGCAGTGAATTAACAGGCTCTCGCACAGATACGCAGTATTTT.

The chain joins TRBV19 to TRBJ1-3; a possible D gene is TRBD1 (5 bases). V shed 7 bases and J shed 2 bases, with 18 bases lying between them. This CDR3 contains 16 residues. Germline V gives CDR1 LNHDA, CDR2 SQIVND (reference sequence). The CDR3 DNA is TGTGCCAGTACCTTCGCCAGGGATCGGACTGGAAACACCATATATTTT. As protein: CASTFARDRTGNTIYF.

J is TRBJ1-5 and V is TRBV28; 11 bases are a match to TRBD1. The CDR3 sequence is 15 residues long. Germline CDR1 is MDHEN and CDR2 is SYDVKM. Trimming took 4 bases from V and 5 from J; bases not matched to a gene: 4. The CDR3 DNA follows: TGTGCCAGCAGTTCATCGGGACAGGGGGATCAGCCCCAGCATTTT. This encodes CASSSSGQGDQPQHF.

This chain links TRBV7-9 with TRBJ2-7, with a weak D call TRBD2 (6 bases). Germline CDR1 SEHNR, CDR2 FQNEAQ (reference sequence). V dropped 6 bases and J dropped 3 bases, with 12 bases sitting between them. This CDR3 has 13 residues. CDR3 DNA sequence: TGTGCCAGCAGACCCCGGGACTTCTACGAGCAGTACTTC. Translated: CASRPRDFYEQYF.

The chain recombines TRBV2 with TRBJ2-7; maybe TRBD2 (5 bases). The CDR3 spans 13 residues. V lost 6 bases to trimming and J lost 0 bases, with 9 bases between them. The germline CDR1 and CDR2 sequences are SNHLY and FYNNEI. CDR3 DNA sequence: TGTGCCAGCAGGTCGGGGAGCTCCTACGAGCAGTACTTC. Its translation is CASRSGSSYEQYF.

In its sample, this clone was seen a few times. The chain has TRBV7-2 and TRBJ1-5; 7 bases fit TRBD1. Germline V gene lookup returns CDR1 SGHTA and CDR2 FQGNSA. V lost 4 bases to trimming and J lost 4 bases; unmatched junction nucleotides: 10. The CDR3 is 16 residues long. CDR3 loop: CASSSIYGTANQPQHF. In nucleotides, the CDR3 is TGTGCCAGCAGCTCCATATACGGGACAGCTAATCAGCCCCAGCATTTT.

This chain joins TRBV5-5 and TRBJ1-1; D possibly corresponds to TRBD1 (5 bases). With 0 bases removed from V and 4 bases from J, the gap between germline ends came to 13 bases. The CDR3 sequence is 15 residues long. From germline, CDR1 is SGHKS and CDR2 YYEKEE (reference sequence). The CDR3 loop reads CASSLAGQGGTEAFF. CDR3 in DNA: TGTGCCAGCAGCTTGGCCGGGCAGGGAGGCACTGAAGCTTTCTTT.

The chain links TRBV4-2 to TRBJ1-4; D remains unclear. V was cut by 0 bases and J by 4 bases, with 27 bases left in between. CDR3 length: 21 residues. Germline loops: CDR1 LGHNA, CDR2 YNFKEQ. The CDR3 sequence: CASSQDPRLYGNARDNEKLFF. DNA of the CDR3: TGTGCCAGCAGCCAAGATCCAAGGCTTTACGGTAACGCACGAGATAATGAAAAACTGTTTTTT.

This clone has just a few counts. The V call is TRBV10-3, the J call TRBJ1-1; unclear D gene. V gave up 3 bases and J gave up 0 bases, with 5 bases separating them. CDR1 and CDR2 from the germline V gene are ENHRY and SYGVKD. The CDR3 runs to 13 residues. In nucleotides, the CDR3 is TGTGCCATCAGTGAAACAGTGAACACTGAAGCTTTCTTT. It translates to CAISETVNTEAFF.

The chain carries TRBV5-4 and TRBJ2-7, with 8 bases aligning to TRBD1. In germline, CDR1 is SGHNT, CDR2 YYREEE (reference sequence). The CDR3 loop spans 15 amino acids. Trimming took 0 bases from V and 7 from J; bases not matched to a gene: 9. CDR3 DNA sequence: TGTGCCAGCAGCTTGGTGGGACAGGCATTGTCGGAGCAGTACTTC. This encodes CASSLVGQALSEQYF.